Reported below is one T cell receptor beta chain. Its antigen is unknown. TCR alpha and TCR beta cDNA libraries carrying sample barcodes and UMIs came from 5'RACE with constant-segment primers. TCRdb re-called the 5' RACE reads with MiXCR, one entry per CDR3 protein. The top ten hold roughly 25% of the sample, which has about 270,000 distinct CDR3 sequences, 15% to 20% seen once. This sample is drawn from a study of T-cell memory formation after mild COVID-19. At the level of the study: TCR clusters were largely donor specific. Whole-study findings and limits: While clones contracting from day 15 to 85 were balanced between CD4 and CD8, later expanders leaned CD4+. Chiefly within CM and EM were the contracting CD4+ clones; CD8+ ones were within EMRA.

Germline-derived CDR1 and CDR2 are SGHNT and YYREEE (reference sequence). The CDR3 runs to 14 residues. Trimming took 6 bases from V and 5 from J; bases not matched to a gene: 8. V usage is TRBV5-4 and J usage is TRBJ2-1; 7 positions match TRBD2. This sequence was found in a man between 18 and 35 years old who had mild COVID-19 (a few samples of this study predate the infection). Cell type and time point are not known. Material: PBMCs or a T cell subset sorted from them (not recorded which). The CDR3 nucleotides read TGTGCCAGCATCCCGGGGGGTATCAACAATGAGCAGTTCTTC. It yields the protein CASIPGGINNEQFF. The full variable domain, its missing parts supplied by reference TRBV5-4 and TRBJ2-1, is ETGVTQSPTHLIKTRGQQVTLRCSSQSGHNTVSWYQQALGQGPQFIFQYYREEENGRGNFPPRFSGLQFPNYSSELNVNALELDDSALYLCASIPGGINNEQFFGPGTRLTVL.